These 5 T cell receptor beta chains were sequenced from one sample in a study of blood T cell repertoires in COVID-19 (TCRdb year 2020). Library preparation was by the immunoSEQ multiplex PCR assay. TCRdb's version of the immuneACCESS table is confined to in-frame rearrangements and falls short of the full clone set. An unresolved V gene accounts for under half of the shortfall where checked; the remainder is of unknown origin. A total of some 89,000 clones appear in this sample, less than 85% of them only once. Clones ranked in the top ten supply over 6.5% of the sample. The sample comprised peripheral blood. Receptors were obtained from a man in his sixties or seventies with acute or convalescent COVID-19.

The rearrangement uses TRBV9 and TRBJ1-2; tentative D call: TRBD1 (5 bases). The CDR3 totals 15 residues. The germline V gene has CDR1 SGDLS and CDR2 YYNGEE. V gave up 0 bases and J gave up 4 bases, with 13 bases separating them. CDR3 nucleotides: TGTGCCAGCAGCGTAGGTCCGGGGGGTACCTATGGCTACACCTTC. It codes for CASSVGPGGTYGYTF.

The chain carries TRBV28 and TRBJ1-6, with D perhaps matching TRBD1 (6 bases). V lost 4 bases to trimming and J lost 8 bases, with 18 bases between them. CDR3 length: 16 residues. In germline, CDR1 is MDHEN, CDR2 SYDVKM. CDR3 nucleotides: TGTGCCAGCAGTTCGCCCCTCAGGGGTTTTGATTCACCCCTCCACTTT. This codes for CASSSPLRGFDSPLHF.

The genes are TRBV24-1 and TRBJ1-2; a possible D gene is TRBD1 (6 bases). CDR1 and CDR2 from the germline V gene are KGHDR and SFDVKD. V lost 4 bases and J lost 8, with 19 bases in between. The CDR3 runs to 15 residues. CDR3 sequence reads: CATSDSGQPSGGYTF. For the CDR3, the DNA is TGTGCCACCAGTGACTCAGGACAGCCTTCTGGCGGCTACACCTTC.

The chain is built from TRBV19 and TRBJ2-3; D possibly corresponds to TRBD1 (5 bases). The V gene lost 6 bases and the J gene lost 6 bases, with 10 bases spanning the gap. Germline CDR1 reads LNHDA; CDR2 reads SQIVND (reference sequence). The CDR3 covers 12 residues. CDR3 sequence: CASRQSGDTQYF. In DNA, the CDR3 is TGTGCCAGTAGGCAGTCAGGGGATACGCAGTATTTT.

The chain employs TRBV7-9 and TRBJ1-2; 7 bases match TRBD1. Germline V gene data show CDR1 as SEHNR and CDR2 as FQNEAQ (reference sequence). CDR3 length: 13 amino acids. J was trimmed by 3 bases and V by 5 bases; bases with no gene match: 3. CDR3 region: CASSQQGYYGYTF. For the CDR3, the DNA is TGTGCCAGCAGCCAACAGGGGTACTATGGCTACACCTTC.